This T cell receptor beta chain was recovered during a study of response to subunit inactivated influenza vaccine. Study conclusions and caveats: Each seasonal influenza vaccination recruits few new T cells, the authors suggested.

TCRdb used MiXCR to reprocess the RT-PCR reads, holding one entry per CDR3 protein. Of about 180,000 distinct CDR3 sequences detected, approximately 9.2% appear once; the ten largest clones hold approximately 11%. The length of the CDR3 is 16 residues. Germline lookup yields CDR1 SGHTA and CDR2 FQGNSA. V lost 5 bases and J lost 7; bases outside the gene matches: 17. Regarding this clonotype: The antigen is not known.

The J gene is TRBJ2-7, the V gene TRBV7-2; 7 nucleotides match TRBD1. The sample in question was non-naive T cells sorted from PBMCs, obtained on the day of vaccination. The receptor comes from a man aged 45-65 years who received an inactivated influenza vaccine. The CDR3 region has the DNA TGTGCCAGCAGCCTACTATCCAGGACAGGTACGGGGGAGCAGTACTTC. Its protein is CASSLLSRTGTGEQYF.